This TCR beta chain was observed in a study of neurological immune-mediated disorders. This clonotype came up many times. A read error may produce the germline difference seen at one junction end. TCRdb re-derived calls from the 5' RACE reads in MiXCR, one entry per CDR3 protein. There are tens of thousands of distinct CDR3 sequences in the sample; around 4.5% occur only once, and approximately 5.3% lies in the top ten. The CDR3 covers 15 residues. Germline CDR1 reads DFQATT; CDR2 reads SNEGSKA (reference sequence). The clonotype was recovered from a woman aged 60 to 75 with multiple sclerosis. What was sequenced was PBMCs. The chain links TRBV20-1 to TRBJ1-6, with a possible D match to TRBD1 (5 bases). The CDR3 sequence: CSARDGGLRNSPLNF. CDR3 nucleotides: TGCAGTGCTAGAGATGGGGGTTTACGGAATTCACCCCTCAACTTT.